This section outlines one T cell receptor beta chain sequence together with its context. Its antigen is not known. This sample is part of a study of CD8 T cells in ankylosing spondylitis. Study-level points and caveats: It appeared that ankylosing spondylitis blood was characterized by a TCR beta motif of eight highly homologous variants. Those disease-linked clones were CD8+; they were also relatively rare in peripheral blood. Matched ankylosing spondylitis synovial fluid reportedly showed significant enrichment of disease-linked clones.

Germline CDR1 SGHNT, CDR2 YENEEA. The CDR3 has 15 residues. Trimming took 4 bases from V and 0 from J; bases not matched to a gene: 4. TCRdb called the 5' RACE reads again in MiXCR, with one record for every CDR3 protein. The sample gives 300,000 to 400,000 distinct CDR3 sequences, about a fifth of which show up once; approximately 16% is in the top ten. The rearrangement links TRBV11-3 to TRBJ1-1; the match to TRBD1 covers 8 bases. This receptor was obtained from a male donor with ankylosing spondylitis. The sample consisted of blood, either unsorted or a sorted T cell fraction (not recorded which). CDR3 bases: TGTGCCAGCAGCTCCGGACAGGGCATGAACACTGAAGCTTTCTTT. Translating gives CASSSGQGMNTEAFF.